These 25 T cell receptor beta chains were all obtained from the same sample, sequenced in a study of blood T cell repertoires in COVID-19. Here immunoSEQ multiplex PCR was the method, and the copy in TCRdb shows in-frame clones only, minus some. The data show roughly 230,000 clones, about 80% seen once. The sequencing sample was made of peripheral blood. These receptor sequences come from a man aged 50 to 60 with active or convalescent COVID-19.

CDR3 sequence (DNA): TGTGCCAGCAGCTTAGTGGCGGGTCTCGTCAGTGAGCAGTTCTTC. Translation gives CASSLVAGLVSEQFF. The gene calls are TRBV7-2 and TRBJ2-1; D may be TRBD2 (5 bases). The V end was cut by 1 base, the J end by 9 bases, with 16 bases between. The CDR3 runs to 15 residues. Germline values: CDR1 SGHTA, CDR2 FQGNSA.

The V gene is TRBV7-2, the J gene TRBJ1-5; weak D call: TRBD1 (6 bases). V lost 4 bases, J lost 4 bases, and 14 bases lay in between. The CDR3 runs 15 residues. CDR1 and CDR2 (germline): SGHTA, FQGNSA. The CDR3 DNA reads TGTGCCAGCAGCTCCTCAGGGGTGGGTAATCAGCCCCAGCATTTT. It codes for CASSSSGVGNQPQHF.

This clone has more than one count but fewer than ten. The chain links TRBV7-2 to TRBJ1-2, with D possibly being TRBD1 (6 bases). Germline CDR1 and CDR2: SGHTA and FQGNSA. The CDR3 runs 13 residues. The ends were cut back, 2 bases at V and 8 bases at J, with 12 bases in the middle. Here the CDR3 reads CASSLQQGNGYTF. DNA for the CDR3: TGTGCCAGCAGCTTACAGCAGGGGAACGGCTACACCTTC.

The rearrangement joins TRBV6-6 to TRBJ1-5; weak D call: TRBD1 (5 bases). V lost 2 bases, J lost 3 bases, and 11 bases lay in between. The CDR3 has 15 residues. Germline CDR1 and CDR2: MNHNY and SVGAGI (reference sequence). CDR3 loop: CASSYGRGINQPQHF. DNA for the CDR3: TGTGCCAGCAGTTACGGTAGGGGCATCAATCAGCCCCAGCATTTT.

The V gene is TRBV19, the J gene TRBJ2-7, with TRBD1 identical over 10 bases. Losses at the gene ends were 6 bases for V and 0 bases for J; bases not matched to a gene: 14. CDR1 is LNHDA, CDR2 SQIVND, per germline (reference sequence). The CDR3 is 18 amino acids. CDR3: CASSPGTGEPSASYEQYF. CDR3 DNA sequence: TGTGCCAGTAGCCCCGGGACAGGGGAACCTTCTGCCTCCTACGAGCAGTACTTC.

Here the CDR3 DNA reads TGTGCCAGCAGCAAGAACAGGGTTGGGGTAGGGGACATTCAGTACTTC. Translation: CASSKNRVGVGDIQYF. The chain has TRBV11-2 and TRBJ2-4, with D maybe TRBD1 (6 bases). V lost 5 bases and J 8 bases, leaving 22 bases between the germline ends. CDR1 is SGHAT and CDR2 is FQNNGV in the germline V gene. The CDR3 is 16 amino acids.

This sequence joins TRBV2 and TRBJ1-5; D possibly corresponds to TRBD1 (6 bases). The CDR3 totals 14 residues. The germline V and J ends were trimmed by 7 bases and 7 bases, with 17 bases remaining between them. Germline values: CDR1 SNHLY, CDR2 FYNNEI. The CDR3 sequence is CASTEGGRRQPQHF. CDR3 nucleotide sequence: TGTGCCAGCACCGAGGGGGGGCGCCGGCAGCCCCAGCATTTT.

V and J are TRBV6-5 and TRBJ2-3; TRBD1 agrees at 10 bases. The CDR3 covers 14 residues. V lost 7 bases to trimming and J lost 8 bases; unmatched junction nucleotides: 9. Germline values: CDR1 MNHEY, CDR2 SVGAGI. The CDR3 loop is CASTLDRGAFTQYF. The CDR3 nucleotides are TGTGCCAGCACCTTGGACAGGGGGGCTTTTACGCAGTATTTT.

The chain combines TRBV5-8 with TRBJ1-2, with 9 nucleotides matching TRBD1. This CDR3 is built from 15 residues. Germline CDR1 and CDR2: SGHTS and YDEGEE. V gave up 1 base and J gave up 5 bases; unmatched junction bases: 6. CDR3 amino acids: CASSLLDRGLYGYTF. CDR3 DNA sequence: TGTGCCAGCAGCTTGCTTGACAGGGGGTTGTATGGCTACACCTTC.

The chain couples TRBV10-3 to TRBJ1-2, with 7 bases fitting TRBD1. The germline CDR1 and CDR2 sequences are ENHRY and SYGVKD. J gave up 9 bases and V 5 bases, and 6 bases lay outside the gene matches. This CDR3 has 12 residues. The CDR3 DNA reads TGTGCCATCAGTCTAACAGGGGAGCGCTACACCTTC. Its protein is CAISLTGERYTF.

The chain links TRBV4-2 to TRBJ2-6; 8 bases line up with TRBD1. The germline V gene has CDR1 LGHNA and CDR2 YNFKEQ. With V trimmed by 0 bases and J by 6 bases, 4 bases remained unmatched. The CDR3 is made up of 16 amino acids. This CDR3 is CASSQDNRGAANVLTF. The CDR3 nucleotides read TGTGCCAGCAGCCAAGATAACAGGGGGGCGGCCAACGTCCTGACTTTC.

This rearrangement joins TRBV19 to TRBJ2-5; 9 positions agree with TRBD1. This CDR3 is 15 amino acids long. V shed 5 bases and J 4 bases; nucleotides not matched to a gene: 8. Per germline, CDR1 LNHDA and CDR2 SQIVND (reference sequence). This CDR3 is CASSVRTGVGETQYF. In nucleotides, the CDR3 is TGTGCCAGTAGTGTACGGACAGGGGTCGGAGAGACCCAGTACTTC.

The rearrangement uses TRBV9 and TRBJ2-3; the match to TRBD2 covers 12 bases. The germline gives CDR1 SGDLS, CDR2 YYNGEE. V lost 0 bases to trimming and J lost 4 bases; unmatched junction nucleotides: 6. This CDR3 has 17 amino acids. Here the CDR3 reads CASSVDPSGGASDTQYF. For the CDR3, the DNA is TGTGCCAGCAGCGTAGACCCTAGCGGGGGGGCCTCAGATACGCAGTATTTT.

The chain carries TRBV30 and TRBJ1-2; 9 positions agree with TRBD1. The CDR3 is 14 residues long. The J segment lost 3 bases and the V segment lost 2 bases, leaving 4 bases of the junction unmatched. Germline CDR1 and CDR2: GTSNPN and SVGIG (reference sequence). The CDR3 bases are TGTGCCTGGAGTTCGGACAGGGGCCACTATGGCTACACCTTC. This gives the protein CAWSSDRGHYGYTF.

This clone occurred a few times. The V call is TRBV27, the J call TRBJ1-3; 9 bases align to TRBD1. The CDR3 is 15 residues long. The V gene's germline CDR1 is MNHEY and CDR2 SMNVEV (reference sequence). Trimming took 8 bases from V and 3 from J; bases not matched to a gene: 8. The CDR3 here is CASGPQGARGNTIYF. The CDR3 bases are TGTGCCAGCGGCCCACAGGGGGCTCGTGGAAACACCATATATTTT.

The V call is TRBV6-5, the J call TRBJ2-3; D unresolved. Germline CDR1 MNHEY, CDR2 SVGAGI. The V end was cut by 5 bases, the J end by 2 bases, with 11 bases between. The CDR3 extends over 14 amino acids. CDR3 in DNA: TGTGCCAGCAGTCTCTCCCCCGTCACAGATACGCAGTATTTT. Protein: CASSLSPVTDTQYF.

The chain links TRBV7-9 to TRBJ2-3; D not resolved. The CDR3 contains 14 residues. Germline loops: CDR1 SEHNR, CDR2 FQNEAQ (reference sequence). With 1 base removed from V and 4 bases from J, the gap between germline ends came to 9 bases. The CDR3 reads CASSLGAIPDTQYF. The CDR3 DNA reads TGTGCCAGCAGCTTAGGGGCTATCCCAGATACGCAGTATTTT.

This chain connects TRBV6-5 to TRBJ1-2; TRBD1 aligns across 7 bases. The CDR3 spans 13 residues. The germline V gene encodes CDR1 MNHEY and CDR2 SVGAGI. After removal of 5 bases from V and 4 bases from J, the junction contained 4 bases not matched to a gene. This CDR3 reads CASSPPGGYGYTF. In DNA, the CDR3 is TGTGCCAGCAGTCCACCAGGGGGCTATGGCTACACCTTC.

This chain links TRBV4-2 with TRBJ1-2, with D hard to call. Germline V lookup: CDR1 LGHNA, CDR2 YNFKEQ. V lost 3 bases, J lost 0 bases, and 14 bases lay in between. The CDR3 is 16 residues long. The DNA for the CDR3 is TGTGCCAGCAGCCATCCCAGAGGTGTCACTAACTATGGCTACACCTTC. Its translation: CASSHPRGVTNYGYTF.

The chain links TRBV21-1 to TRBJ1-5. TRBV21-1 is a documented pseudogene. The CDR3 is made up of 17 amino acids. The CDR3, as DNA: TGTGCCAGCAGCAAAGAGGCGCCTAAGCGATCCAATCAGCCCCAGCATTTT. It encodes CASSKEAPKRSNQPQHF.

The chain uses TRBV2 and TRBJ1-2, with TRBD1 matching 8 bases. This CDR3 has 14 residues. J lost 0 bases, V lost 6 bases, and 3 bases had no gene match. Per germline, CDR1 SNHLY and CDR2 FYNNEI. CDR3 sequence reads: CASRGDRSNYGYTF. CDR3 in DNA: TGTGCCAGCAGGGGGGACAGGTCTAACTATGGCTACACCTTC.

This chain joins TRBV21-1 and TRBJ1-1; TRBD1, as called in the table, went unchecked against the DNA. TRBV21-1 is assigned pseudogene status. The CDR3 runs 18 residues. The CDR3, as DNA: TGTGCCAGCAGCAAGGCACTTAAGGGGGTTTGGGCGAACACTGAAGCTTTCTTT. Amino acids: CASSKALKGVWANTEAFF.

The chain is built from TRBV9 and TRBJ2-7; the match to TRBD1 covers 10 bases. Trimming at V came to 0 bases and at J to 5 bases, leaving 5 bases not matched to a gene. The CDR3 loop spans 15 amino acids. Looked up from germline, CDR1 is SGDLS and CDR2 is YYNGEE. The CDR3 is CASSVDGTGEDEQYF. CDR3 nucleotide sequence: TGTGCCAGCAGCGTAGACGGGACAGGGGAGGACGAGCAGTACTTC.

V and J are TRBV6-2 or TRBV6-3 and TRBJ1-1; D is unclear. There are 14 residues in the CDR3. From germline, CDR1 is MNHEY and CDR2 SVGEGT. V dropped 0 bases and J dropped 2 bases, with 7 bases sitting between them. The CDR3 spells CASSYSRGNTEAFF. CDR3 sequence (DNA): TGTGCCAGCAGTTACTCACGGGGTAACACTGAAGCTTTCTTT.

The chain couples TRBV6-5 to TRBJ1-5; 8 bases line up with TRBD1. The CDR3 loop spans 14 amino acids. With V trimmed by 6 bases and J by 6 bases, 7 bases remained unmatched. The germline gives CDR1 MNHEY, CDR2 SVGAGI. The CDR3 sequence: CASSPRGRGQPQHF. CDR3 nucleotide sequence: TGTGCCAGCAGCCCCAGGGGGCGCGGTCAGCCCCAGCATTTT.